This is a list of T cell receptor beta chains from one sample in a study of response to subunit inactivated influenza vaccine. TCRdb redid the calling of the RT-PCR reads with MiXCR, one entry per CDR3 protein. The profile shows 550,000 to 800,000 distinct CDR3 sequences, 15% to 19% of them singletons. The sample consisted of PBMCs from blood, taken approximately 13 days after vaccination. All receptors come from a man aged 45-65 years who received an inactivated influenza vaccine. Both conserved end residues are part of each CDR3. D genes are given only for firm matches. Expanded clones are given a class, and other clones once, few, many or no size at all.

>many|TRBD2|TRBV7-9|TRBJ2-1
TGTGCCAGCACGAGCGGGGATTCCTACAATGAGCAGTTCTTC
CASTSGDSYNEQFF
>NA|NA|TRBV7-8|TRBJ2-3
TGTGCCAGCAGCTCCGTCTACCTCGGGGATACGCAGTATTTT
CASSSVYLGDTQYF
>NA|NA|TRBV20-1|TRBJ1-2
TGCAGTGCTAGAGATAAAGGCAGTAGTAACTATGGCTACACCTTC
CSARDKGSSNYGYTF
>NA|NA|TRBV4-1|TRBJ2-3
TGCGCCAGCAGCCCCGGTAGGGAACGCACAGATACGCAGTATTTT
CASSPGRERTDTQYF
>NA|TRBD1|TRBV10-3|TRBJ2-7
TGTGCCACCTTACAGGGGGCCGCCTACGAGCAGTACTTC
CATLQGAAYEQYF
>few|NA|TRBV12-3/TRBV12-4|TRBJ2-6
TGTGCCAGCAGTTTCAGCAACTCTGGGGCCAACGTCCTGACTTTC
CASSFSNSGANVLTF
>few|TRBD1|TRBV27|TRBJ1-2
TGTGCCAGCAGTCAAGACAGGGGGCTTTACTATGGCTACACCTTC
CASSQDRGLYYGYTF
>few|NA|TRBV7-9|TRBJ2-2
TGTGCCAGCTCCTTTCTAAGGGCCGGTGGCGGGGAGCTGTTTTTT
CASSFLRAGGGELFF
>few|TRBD2|TRBV15|TRBJ2-7
TGTGCCACCGGTCGGGAGGGCGGGGTATACGAGCAGTACTTC
CATGREGGVYEQYF
>few|TRBD1|TRBV2|TRBJ2-7
TGTGCCAGCTATGCAGGGGGAGCCTACGAGCAGTACTTC
CASYAGGAYEQYF
>few|NA|TRBV10-3|TRBJ2-1
TGTGCCATCAGAGAATCAGGGCTCGATGAGCAGTTCTTC
CAIRESGLDEQFF
>NA|TRBD1|TRBV6-1|TRBJ2-2
TGTGCCAGCATGGCTTTAGGGGGCCGGGAGCTGTTTTTT
CASMALGGRELFF
>many|NA|TRBV5-5|TRBJ2-2
TGTGCCAGCAGCTTGGCTGTCACCGGGGAGCTGTTTTTT
CASSLAVTGELFF
>NA|NA|TRBV3-1|TRBJ1-2
TGTGCCAGCAGCCAAGACTTAGTGGGTAACGGCTACACCTTC
CASSQDLVGNGYTF
>NA|NA|TRBV7-9|TRBJ2-3
TGTGCCAGCAGCTTAGTAGGTGGGACGTATTCTCTAGATACGCAGTATTTT
CASSLVGGTYSLDTQYF
>many|TRBD1|TRBV29-1|TRBJ2-3
TGCAGCGTTGTAGAGGGGGCCTTCCGGACAGTTTCAGATACGCAGTATTTT
CSVVEGAFRTVSDTQYF